These 11 T cell receptor beta chains came from one sample sequenced in a study of cytomegalovirus exposure and HLA in healthy donors (dated by TCRdb to the late 2010s). Library construction relied on the immunoSEQ multiplex PCR assay. A mixture of 60 forward primers for TCR Vbeta segments and 13 reverse primers for TCR Jbeta segments was used in the multiplex PCR. TCRdb retrieved this table from immuneACCESS and kept in-frame rearrangements only. Not all clones are present; in checked studies, unresolved V genes account for under half, and no reason is known for the remainder. Recorded for this sample are under 200,000 clones; approximately 84% of them occurred a single time. The ten biggest clones cover 6.3% of the sample. The sequencing sample was made of PBMCs. The receptor source for this set is a male donor in good health and CMV-seropositive.

This sequence joins TRBV30 and TRBJ2-1, with D uncertain. Deletions cut 8 bases from V and 12 bases from J, with 8 bases between. Germline assignment: CDR1 GTSNPN and CDR2 SVGIG (reference sequence). CDR3 length equals 8 residues. CDR3 loop: CATQSQFF. CDR3 nucleotide sequence: TGTGCCACCCAGTCGCAGTTCTTC.

The rearrangement uses TRBV6-5 and TRBJ2-5, with a tentative D call TRBD2 (5 bases). There are 13 residues in the CDR3. Trimming pared 4 bases from V and 7 bases from J, leaving 13 bases between. Germline loops: CDR1 MNHEY, CDR2 SVGAGI. The CDR3 protein is CASSSGLSGTQYF. The CDR3 region has the DNA TGTGCCAGCAGTTCCGGACTGAGCGGGACCCAGTACTTC.

The chain is built from TRBV19 and TRBJ2-2, with 13 nucleotides matching TRBD2. The CDR3 is 18 amino acids. Germline lookup yields CDR1 LNHDA and CDR2 SQIVND (reference sequence). J lost 5 bases, V lost 5 bases, and 11 bases had no gene match. CDR3 coding DNA: TGTGCCAGTAGTGTCTGGACTAGCGGGAGATTAGGAACCGGGGAGCTGTTTTTT. It specifies CASSVWTSGRLGTGELFF.

The V gene is TRBV18, the J gene TRBJ1-4; TRBD1 is a possible D gene (6 bases). CDR1 and CDR2 from the germline V gene are KGHSH and LQKENI. Trimming took 4 bases from V and 5 from J, leaving 8 bases between them. There are 13 residues in the CDR3. The CDR3: CASSRGRNEKLFF. The CDR3, as DNA: TGTGCCAGCTCACGGGGGCGCAATGAAAAACTGTTTTTT.

This chain joins TRBV11-1 and TRBJ2-7, with D maybe TRBD2 (6 bases). This CDR3 region has 16 residues. V lost 3 bases and J lost 7, with 22 bases in between. CDR1 and CDR2 from the germline V gene are SGHAT and FQDESV (reference sequence). CDR3 loop: CASSLGGTRLRGEQYF. CDR3 coding DNA: TGTGCCAGCAGCTTGGGGGGAACCCGCCTACGTGGGGAGCAGTACTTC.

The chain employs TRBV5-1 and TRBJ2-1; 12 nucleotides agree with TRBD2. The CDR3 covers 15 residues. Looked up from germline, CDR1 is SGHRS and CDR2 is YFSETQ. With 4 bases clipped from V and 8 bases from J, the junction kept 7 bases outside the gene matches. CDR3 in amino acids: CASSLRLAGVYEQFF. The CDR3 DNA sequence: TGCGCCAGCAGCCTAAGACTAGCGGGAGTGTATGAGCAGTTCTTC.

V usage is TRBV5-6 and J usage is TRBJ1-4, with D unresolved. V lost 1 base to trimming and J lost 8 bases, with 12 bases between them. Germline V CDR1 and CDR2: SGHDT, YYEEEE. This CDR3 has 14 residues. CDR3 in amino acids: CASSLWGGEEKLFF. The CDR3 bases are TGTGCCAGCAGCTTGTGGGGAGGAGAGGAAAAACTGTTTTTT.

The chain combines TRBV19 with TRBJ1-5; D is unresolved. The CDR3 has 15 residues. From germline, CDR1 is LNHDA and CDR2 SQIVND (reference sequence). Trimming removed 3 bases from V and 10 bases from J, with 19 bases in between. CDR3 sequence: CASSIPLPGSEPQHF. In nucleotides, the CDR3 is TGTGCCAGTAGTATTCCCCTGCCAGGATCGGAACCCCAGCATTTT. The entire variable domain, with the rest obtained from reference TRBV19 and TRBJ1-5, is as follows: DGGITQSPKYLFRKEGQNVTLSCEQNLNHDAMYWYRQDPGQGLRLIYYSQIVNDFQKGDIAEGYSVSREKKESFPLTVTSAQKNPTAFYLCASSIPLPGSEPQHFGDGTRLSIL.

The chain is built from TRBV5-6 and TRBJ2-7; TRBD2 might be the D (5 bases). With 4 bases removed from V and 5 bases from J, the gap between germline ends came to 13 bases. The CDR3 runs to 13 residues. Germline-derived CDR1 and CDR2 are SGHDT and YYEEEE. The CDR3 sequence: CASSAGTSHEQYF. The DNA of the CDR3 is TGTGCCAGCAGCGCGGGCACTAGTCACGAGCAGTACTTC. The complete variable domain, with remaining parts taken from reference TRBV5-6 and TRBJ2-7, reads DAGVTQSPTHLIKTRGQQVTLRCSPKSGHDTVSWYQQALGQGPQFIFQYYEEEERQRGNFPDRFSGHQFPNYSSELNVNALLLGDSALYLCASSAGTSHEQYFGPGTRLTVT.

The rearrangement uses TRBV2 and TRBJ1-6, with TRBD1 matching over 7 bases. Unmatched junction bases numbered 6, after V lost 5 bases and J lost 11 bases. Germline V lookup: CDR1 SNHLY, CDR2 FYNNEI. The CDR3 contains 13 residues. In DNA, the CDR3 is TGTGCCAGCAGTACCAGACAGGGTCCACCCCTCCACTTT. This gives the protein CASSTRQGPPLHF. Full variable domain (outside the CDR3, taken from reference TRBV2 and TRBJ1-6): EPEVTQTPSHQVTQMGQEVILRCVPISNHLYFYWYRQILGQKVEFLVSFYNNEISEKSEIFDDQFSVERPDGSNFTLKIRSTKLEDSAMYFCASSTRQGPPLHFGNGTRLTVT.

J is TRBJ2-5 and V is TRBV6-6; D might be TRBD1 (5 bases). CDR1 is MNHNY, CDR2 SVGAGI, per germline (reference sequence). The CDR3 spans 16 residues. V gave up 0 bases and J gave up 1 base, with 12 bases separating them. The CDR3 loop is CASSYSIGAAQETQYF. The CDR3 nucleotides read TGTGCCAGCAGTTACTCGATAGGGGCGGCCCAAGAGACCCAGTACTTC.